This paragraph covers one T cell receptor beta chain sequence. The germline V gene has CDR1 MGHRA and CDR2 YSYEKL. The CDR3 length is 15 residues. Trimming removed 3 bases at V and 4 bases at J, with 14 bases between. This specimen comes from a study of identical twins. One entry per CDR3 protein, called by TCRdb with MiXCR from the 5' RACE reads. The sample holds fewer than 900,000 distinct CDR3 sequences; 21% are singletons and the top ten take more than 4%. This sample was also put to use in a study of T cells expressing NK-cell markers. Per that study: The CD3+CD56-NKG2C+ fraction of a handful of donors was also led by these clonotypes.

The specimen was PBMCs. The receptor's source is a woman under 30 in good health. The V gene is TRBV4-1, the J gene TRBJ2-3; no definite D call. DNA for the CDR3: TGCGCCAGCAGCCAGCCCCAAAGAGGTGCAGATACGCAGTATTTT. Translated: CASSQPQRGADTQYF.